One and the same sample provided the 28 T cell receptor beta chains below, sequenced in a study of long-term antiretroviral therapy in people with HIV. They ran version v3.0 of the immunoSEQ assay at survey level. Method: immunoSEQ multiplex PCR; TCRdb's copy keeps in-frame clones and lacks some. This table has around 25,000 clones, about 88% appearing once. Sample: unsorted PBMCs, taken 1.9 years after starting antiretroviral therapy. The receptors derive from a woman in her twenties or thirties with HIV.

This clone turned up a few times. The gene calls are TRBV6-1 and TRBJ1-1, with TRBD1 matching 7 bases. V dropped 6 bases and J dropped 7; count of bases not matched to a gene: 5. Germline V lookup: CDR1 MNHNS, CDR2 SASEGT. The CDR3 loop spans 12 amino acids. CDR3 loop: CASRTGTSEAFF. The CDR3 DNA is TGTGCCAGCAGGACAGGGACAAGTGAAGCTTTCTTT.

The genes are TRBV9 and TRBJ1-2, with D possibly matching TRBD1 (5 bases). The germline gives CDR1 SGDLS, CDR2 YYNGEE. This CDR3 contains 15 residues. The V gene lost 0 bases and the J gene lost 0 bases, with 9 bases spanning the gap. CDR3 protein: CASSVEDRSNYGYTF. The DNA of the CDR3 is TGTGCCAGCAGCGTAGAAGACAGATCTAACTATGGCTACACCTTC. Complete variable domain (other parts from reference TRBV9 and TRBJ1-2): DSGVTQTPKHLITATGQRVTLRCSPRSGDLSVYWYQQSLDQGLQFLIQYYNGEERAKGNILERFSAQQFPDLHSELNLSSLELGDSALYFCASSVEDRSNYGYTFGSGTRLTVV.

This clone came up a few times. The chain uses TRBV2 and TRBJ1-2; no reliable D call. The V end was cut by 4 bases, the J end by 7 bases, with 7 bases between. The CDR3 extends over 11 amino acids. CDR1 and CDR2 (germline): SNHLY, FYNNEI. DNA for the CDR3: TGTGCCAGCAGTGTGGACGGTGGCTACACCTTC. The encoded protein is CASSVDGGYTF.

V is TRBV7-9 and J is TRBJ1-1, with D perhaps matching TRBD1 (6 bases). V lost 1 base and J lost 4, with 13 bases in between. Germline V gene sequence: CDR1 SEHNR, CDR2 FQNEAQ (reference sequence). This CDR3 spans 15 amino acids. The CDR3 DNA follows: TGTGCCAGCAGCTTAGATCAGGGGAGGGGCACTGAAGCTTTCTTT. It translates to CASSLDQGRGTEAFF.

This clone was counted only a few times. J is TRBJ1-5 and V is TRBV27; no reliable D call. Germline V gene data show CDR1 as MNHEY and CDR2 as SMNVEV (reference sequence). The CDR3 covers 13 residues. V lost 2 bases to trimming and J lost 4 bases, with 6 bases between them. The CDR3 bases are TGTGCCAGCAGTTTAGGCAGTAATCAGCCCCAGCATTTT. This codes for CASSLGSNQPQHF.

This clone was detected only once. The CDR3 DNA reads TGTGCCAGCAGCTCAAAGGGGGGTTTTAATGGCGATGAGCAGTTCTTC. Translating it yields CASSSKGGFNGDEQFF. The rearrangement links TRBV7-3 to TRBJ2-1; D may match TRBD1 or TRBD2 (6 bases each). The CDR3 has 16 residues. V lost 4 bases, J lost 8 bases, and 21 bases lay in between. CDR1 and CDR2 (germline): SGHTA, FQGTGA. Full variable domain (missing parts from reference TRBV7-3 and TRBJ2-1): GAGVSQTPSNKVTEKGKYVELRCDPISGHTALYWYRQSLGQGPEFLIYFQGTGAADDSGLPNDRFFAVRPEGSVSTLKIQRTERGDSAVYLCASSSKGGFNGDEQFFGPGTRLTVL.

The CDR3 region is CASSLDAGDSYEQYV. CDR3 in DNA: TGTGCCAGCAGCTTAGATGCAGGGGACTCCTACGAGCAGTACGTC. The genes are TRBV7-9 and TRBJ2-7, with D possibly TRBD1 on 6 matching bases. Between the trimmed V and J ends, which lost 1 base and 0 bases, there was a span of 10 bases. The CDR3 extends over 15 amino acids. In germline, CDR1 is SEHNR, CDR2 FQNEAQ (reference sequence).

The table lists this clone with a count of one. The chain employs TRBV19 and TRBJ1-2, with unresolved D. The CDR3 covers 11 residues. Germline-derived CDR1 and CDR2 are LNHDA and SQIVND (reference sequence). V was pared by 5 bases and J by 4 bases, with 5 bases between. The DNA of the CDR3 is TGTGCCAGTAGTGAGAGCTATGGCTACACCTTC. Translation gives CASSESYGYTF.

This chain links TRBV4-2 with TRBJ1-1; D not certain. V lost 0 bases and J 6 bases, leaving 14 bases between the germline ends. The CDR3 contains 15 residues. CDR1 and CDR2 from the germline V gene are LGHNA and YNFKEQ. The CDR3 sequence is CASSQDLMGVSEAFF. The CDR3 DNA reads TGTGCCAGCAGCCAAGATCTGATGGGAGTCTCTGAAGCTTTCTTT.

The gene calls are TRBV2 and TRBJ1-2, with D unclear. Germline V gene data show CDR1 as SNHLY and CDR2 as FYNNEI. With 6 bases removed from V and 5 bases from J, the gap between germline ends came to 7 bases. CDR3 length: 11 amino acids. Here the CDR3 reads CASRKEYGYTF. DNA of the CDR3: TGTGCCAGCAGAAAAGAGTATGGCTACACCTTC.

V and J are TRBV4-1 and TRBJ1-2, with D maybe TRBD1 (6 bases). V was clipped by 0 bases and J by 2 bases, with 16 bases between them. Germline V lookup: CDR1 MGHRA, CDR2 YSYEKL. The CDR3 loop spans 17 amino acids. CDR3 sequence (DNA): TGCGCCAGCAGCCAAGATACCCTACAGGGTTTAAACTATGGCTACACCTTC. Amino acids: CASSQDTLQGLNYGYTF.

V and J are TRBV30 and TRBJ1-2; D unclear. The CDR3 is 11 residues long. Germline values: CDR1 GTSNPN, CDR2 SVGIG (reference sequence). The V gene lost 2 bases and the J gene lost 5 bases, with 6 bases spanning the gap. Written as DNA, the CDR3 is TGTGCCTGGAGTAATGGGTATGGCTACACCTTC. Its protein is CAWSNGYGYTF.

This CDR3 is CASSSTGGAEAFF. Here the CDR3 DNA reads TGTGCCAGCAGCTCGACCGGCGGAGCTGAAGCTTTCTTT. This rearrangement joins TRBV7-9 to TRBJ1-1, with D unresolved. V was trimmed by 4 bases and J by 6 bases, leaving 12 bases between them. Germline CDR1 SEHNR, CDR2 FQNEAQ (reference sequence). CDR3 length: 13 amino acids.

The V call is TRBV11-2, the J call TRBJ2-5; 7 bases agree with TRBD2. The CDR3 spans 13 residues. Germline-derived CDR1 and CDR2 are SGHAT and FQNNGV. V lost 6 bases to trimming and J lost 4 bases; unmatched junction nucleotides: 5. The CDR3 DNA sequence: TGTGCCAGCAGGCGTCCGGGGGGAGAGACCCAGTACTTC. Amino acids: CASRRPGGETQYF.

CDR3 bases: TGTGCCAGCAGCGCAGGGAATGGCTACACCTTC. Amino acid sequence: CASSAGNGYTF. The chain combines TRBV2 with TRBJ1-2; D is possibly TRBD1 (5 bases). The germline V gene has CDR1 SNHLY and CDR2 FYNNEI. V was shortened by 6 bases and J by 6 bases, with 8 bases between the two germline ends. The CDR3 length is 11 residues.

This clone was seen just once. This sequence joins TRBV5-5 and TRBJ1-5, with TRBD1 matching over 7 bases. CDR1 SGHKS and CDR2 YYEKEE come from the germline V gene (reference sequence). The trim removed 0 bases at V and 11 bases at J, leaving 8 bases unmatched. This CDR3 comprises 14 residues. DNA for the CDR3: TGTGCCAGCAGCTTGGAGACAGGGATTAGAGCCCAGCATTTT. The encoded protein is CASSLETGIRAQHF.

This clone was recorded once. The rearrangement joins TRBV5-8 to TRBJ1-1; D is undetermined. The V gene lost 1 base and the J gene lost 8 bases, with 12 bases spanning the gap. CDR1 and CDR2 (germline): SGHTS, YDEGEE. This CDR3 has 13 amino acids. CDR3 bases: TGTGCCAGCAGCTTGACATCTGCTCTAGAAGCTTTCTTT. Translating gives CASSLTSALEAFF.

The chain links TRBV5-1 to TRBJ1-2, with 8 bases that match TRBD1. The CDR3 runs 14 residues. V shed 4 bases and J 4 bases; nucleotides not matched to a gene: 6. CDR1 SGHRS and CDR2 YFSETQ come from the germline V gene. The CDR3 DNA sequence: TGCGCCAGCAGCCCGACAGGGGATACCTATGGCTACACCTTC. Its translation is CASSPTGDTYGYTF.

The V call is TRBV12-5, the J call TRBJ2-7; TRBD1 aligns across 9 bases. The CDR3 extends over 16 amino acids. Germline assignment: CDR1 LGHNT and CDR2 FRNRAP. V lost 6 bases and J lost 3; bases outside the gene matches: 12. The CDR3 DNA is TGTGCTAGTGGCTCACCCCGACAGGGGGAATTCTACGAGCAGTACTTC. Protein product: CASGSPRQGEFYEQYF. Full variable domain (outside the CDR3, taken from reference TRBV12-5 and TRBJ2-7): DARVTQTPRHKVTEMGQEVTMRCQPILGHNTVFWYRQTMMQGLELLAYFRNRAPLDDSGMPKDRFSAEMPDATLATLKIQPSEPRDSAVYFCASGSPRQGEFYEQYFGPGTRLTVT.

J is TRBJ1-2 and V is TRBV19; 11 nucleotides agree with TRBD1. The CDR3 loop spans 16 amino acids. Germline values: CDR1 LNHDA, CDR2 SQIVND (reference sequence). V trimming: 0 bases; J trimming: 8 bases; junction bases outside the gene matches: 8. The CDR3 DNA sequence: TGTGCCAGTAGTATAGAACGGACAGGGGGCCGTCAGGGCTACACCTTC. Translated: CASSIERTGGRQGYTF.

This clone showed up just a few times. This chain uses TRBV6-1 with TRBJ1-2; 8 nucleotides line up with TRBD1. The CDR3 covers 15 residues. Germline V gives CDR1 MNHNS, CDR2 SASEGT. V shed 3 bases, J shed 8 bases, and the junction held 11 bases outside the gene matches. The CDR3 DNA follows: TGTGCCAGCAGTGATATAGGACAGGGCTTGGAGGGCTACACCTTC. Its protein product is CASSDIGQGLEGYTF.

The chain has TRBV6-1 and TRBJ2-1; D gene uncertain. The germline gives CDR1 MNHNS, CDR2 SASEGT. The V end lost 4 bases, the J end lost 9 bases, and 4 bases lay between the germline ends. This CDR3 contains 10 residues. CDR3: CASSVSEQFF. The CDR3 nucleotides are TGTGCCAGCAGTGTCAGTGAGCAGTTCTTC.

The CDR3 coding sequence is TGTGCCAGCAGCCCGGGACAGGGTCACAATGAGCAGTTCTTC. Translated: CASSPGQGHNEQFF. This chain joins TRBV6-1 and TRBJ2-1; 9 bases are a match to TRBD1. Germline V CDR1 and CDR2: MNHNS, SASEGT. Trimming cost V 6 bases and J 5 bases; bases outside gene matches: 5. The CDR3 is made up of 14 amino acids.

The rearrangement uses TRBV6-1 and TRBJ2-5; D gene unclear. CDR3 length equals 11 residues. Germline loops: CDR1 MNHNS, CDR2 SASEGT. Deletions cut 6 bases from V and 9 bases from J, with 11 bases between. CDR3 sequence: CASSLYEPQYF. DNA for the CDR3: TGTGCCAGCAGCTTGTACGAGCCCCAGTACTTC.

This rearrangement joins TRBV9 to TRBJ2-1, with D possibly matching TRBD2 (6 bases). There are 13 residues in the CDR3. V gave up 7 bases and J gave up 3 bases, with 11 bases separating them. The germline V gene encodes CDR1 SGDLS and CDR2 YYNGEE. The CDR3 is CASCGENYNEQFF. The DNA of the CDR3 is TGTGCCAGCTGCGGGGAAAACTACAATGAGCAGTTCTTC.

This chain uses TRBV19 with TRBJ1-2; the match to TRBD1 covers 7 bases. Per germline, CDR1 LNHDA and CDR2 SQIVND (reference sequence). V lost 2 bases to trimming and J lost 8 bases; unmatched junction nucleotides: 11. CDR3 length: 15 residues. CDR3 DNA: TGTGCCAGTAGTATACCCCAGGGGGGGATATACGGCTACACCTTC. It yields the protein CASSIPQGGIYGYTF.

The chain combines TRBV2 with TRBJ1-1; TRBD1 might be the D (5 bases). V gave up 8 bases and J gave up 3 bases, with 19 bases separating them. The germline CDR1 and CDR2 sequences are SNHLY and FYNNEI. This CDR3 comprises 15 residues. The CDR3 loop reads CASRSGFLGDTEAFF. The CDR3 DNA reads TGTGCCAGCCGGAGTGGCTTCCTGGGGGACACTGAAGCTTTCTTT.

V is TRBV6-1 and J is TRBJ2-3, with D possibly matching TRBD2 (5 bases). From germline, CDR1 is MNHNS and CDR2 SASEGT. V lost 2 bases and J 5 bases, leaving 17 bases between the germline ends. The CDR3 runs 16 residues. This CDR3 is CASSESPSQARDTQYF. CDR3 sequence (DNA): TGTGCCAGCAGTGAATCTCCTAGCCAAGCTCGAGATACGCAGTATTTT.